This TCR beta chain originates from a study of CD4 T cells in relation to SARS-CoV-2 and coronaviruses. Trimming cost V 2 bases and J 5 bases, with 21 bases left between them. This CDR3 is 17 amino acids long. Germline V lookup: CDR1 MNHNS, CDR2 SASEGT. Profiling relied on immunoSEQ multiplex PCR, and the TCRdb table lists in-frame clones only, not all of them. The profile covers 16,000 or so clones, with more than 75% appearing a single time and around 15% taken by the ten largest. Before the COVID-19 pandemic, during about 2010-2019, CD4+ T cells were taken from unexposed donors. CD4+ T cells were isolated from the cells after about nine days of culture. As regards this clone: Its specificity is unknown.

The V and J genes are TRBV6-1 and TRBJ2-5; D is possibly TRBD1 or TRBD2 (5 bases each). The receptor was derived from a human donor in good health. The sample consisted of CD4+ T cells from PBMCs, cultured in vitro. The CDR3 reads CASSELDRDHPRETQYF. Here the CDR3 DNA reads TGTGCCAGCAGTGAATTAGACCGGGACCACCCCAGGGAGACCCAGTACTTC.